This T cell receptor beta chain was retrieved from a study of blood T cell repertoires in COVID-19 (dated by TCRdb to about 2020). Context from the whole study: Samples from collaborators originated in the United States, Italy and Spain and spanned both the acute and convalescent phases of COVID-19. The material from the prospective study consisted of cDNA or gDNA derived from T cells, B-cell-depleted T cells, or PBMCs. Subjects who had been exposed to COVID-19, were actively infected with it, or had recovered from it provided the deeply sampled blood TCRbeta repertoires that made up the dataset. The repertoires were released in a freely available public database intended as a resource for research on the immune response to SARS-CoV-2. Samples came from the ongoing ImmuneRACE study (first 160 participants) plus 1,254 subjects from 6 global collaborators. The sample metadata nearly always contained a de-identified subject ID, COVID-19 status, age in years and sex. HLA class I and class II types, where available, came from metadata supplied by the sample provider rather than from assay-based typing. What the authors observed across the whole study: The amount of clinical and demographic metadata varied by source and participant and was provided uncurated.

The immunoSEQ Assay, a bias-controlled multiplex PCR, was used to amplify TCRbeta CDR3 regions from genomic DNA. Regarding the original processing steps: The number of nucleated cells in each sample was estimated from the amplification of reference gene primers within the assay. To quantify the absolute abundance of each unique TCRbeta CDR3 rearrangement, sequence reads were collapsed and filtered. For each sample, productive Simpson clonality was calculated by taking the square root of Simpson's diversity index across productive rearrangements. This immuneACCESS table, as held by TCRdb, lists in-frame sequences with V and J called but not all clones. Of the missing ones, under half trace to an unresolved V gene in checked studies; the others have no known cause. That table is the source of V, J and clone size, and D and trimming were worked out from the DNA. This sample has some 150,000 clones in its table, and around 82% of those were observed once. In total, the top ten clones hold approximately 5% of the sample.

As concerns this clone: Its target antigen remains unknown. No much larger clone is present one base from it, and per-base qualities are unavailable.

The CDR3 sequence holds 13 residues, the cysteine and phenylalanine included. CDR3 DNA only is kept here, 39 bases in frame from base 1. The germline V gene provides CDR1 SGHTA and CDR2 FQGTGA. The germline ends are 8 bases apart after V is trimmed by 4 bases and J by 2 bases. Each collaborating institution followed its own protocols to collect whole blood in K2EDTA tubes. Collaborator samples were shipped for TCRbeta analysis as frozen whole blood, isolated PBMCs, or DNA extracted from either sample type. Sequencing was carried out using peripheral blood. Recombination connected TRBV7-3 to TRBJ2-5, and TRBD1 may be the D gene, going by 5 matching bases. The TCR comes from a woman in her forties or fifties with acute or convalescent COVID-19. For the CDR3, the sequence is CASSSTAQETQYF. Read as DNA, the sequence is TGTGCCAGCAGCTCGACAGCGCAAGAGACCCAGTACTTC.